This is a list of T cell receptor beta chains from one sample in a study of T cell changes during pregnancy in multiple sclerosis. Data came from immunoSEQ multiplex PCR; TCRdb stores just in-frame clones and leaves some out. Among roughly 110,000 clones listed, roughly 92% were seen once. Sample: peripheral blood, taken in the third trimester of pregnancy. The receptor set was obtained from a female donor in good health, enrolled as a control in a pregnancy study. Each CDR3 is given with its conserved first and last residue. A D gene is named only where the DNA matches it firmly. The size field is filled for only some rows; it gives once, few, many or a size class.

V,size,J,D,CDR3,DNA
TRBV27,NA,TRBJ1-6,TRBD1,CASGDSYNSPLHF,TGTGCCAGCGGGGACAGCTATAATTCACCCCTCCACTTT
TRBV10-3,NA,TRBJ2-7,NA,CAISDPTGLTYEQYF,TGTGCCATCAGTGATCCGACAGGTTTGACCTACGAGCAGTACTTC
TRBV29-1,NA,TRBJ2-3,NA,CSVGFPPGTDTQYF,TGCAGCGTTGGGTTCCCCCCGGGCACAGATACGCAGTATTTT
TRBV7-9,NA,TRBJ2-1,TRBD1,CASSIPGQDSYNEQFF,TGTGCCAGCAGCATTCCGGGACAGGACTCCTACAATGAGCAGTTCTTC
TRBV7-3,NA,TRBJ2-5,NA,CASSQGGALETQYF,TGTGCCAGCAGCCAGGGGGGCGCGTTGGAGACCCAGTACTTC
TRBV4-3,NA,TRBJ2-2,NA,CASSQVIEAGELFF,TGCGCCAGCAGCCAAGTAATAGAGGCCGGGGAGCTGTTTTTT
TRBV5-6,NA,TRBJ1-1,NA,CASSRAGQMNTEAFF,TGTGCCAGCAGCCGAGCCGGACAGATGAACACTGAAGCTTTCTTT
TRBV9,NA,TRBJ2-7,NA,CASSSSAGSYEQYF,TGTGCCAGCAGCTCCTCGGCAGGTAGCTACGAGCAGTACTTC
TRBV7-6,NA,TRBJ2-5,TRBD2,CASSPSGGVGETQYF,TGTGCCAGCAGCCCTAGCGGGGGGGTGGGAGAGACCCAGTACTTC
TRBV10-3,NA,TRBJ1-1,TRBD1,CAISEDNRGQRYTEAFF,TGTGCCATCAGTGAGGACAACAGGGGACAACGTTACACTGAAGCTTTCTTT
TRBV19,NA,TRBJ2-7,TRBD1,CASSITGTGASYEQYF,TGTGCCAGTAGTATCACCGGGACAGGGGCTTCCTACGAGCAGTACTTC
TRBV18,once,TRBJ2-7,NA,CASSPSRTYEQYF,TGTGCCAGCTCACCATCCAGGACCTACGAGCAGTACTTC
TRBV19,NA,TRBJ2-7,NA,CASSSGPGLAYEQYF,TGTGCCAGTAGTTCCGGACCGGGACTGGCCTACGAGCAGTACTTC
TRBV2,once,TRBJ2-7,TRBD1,CASSTGTGSYEQYF,TGTGCCAGCAGTACCGGGACAGGGTCCTACGAGCAGTACTTC
TRBV9,NA,TRBJ1-1,TRBD1,CASSQSRGANTEAFF,TGTGCCAGCAGCCAATCCAGGGGGGCCAACACTGAAGCTTTCTTT
TRBV7-8,few,TRBJ2-7,TRBD1,CASSGQANLYEQYF,TGTGCCAGCAGCGGACAGGCCAACCTCTACGAGCAGTACTTC
TRBV10-3,NA,TRBJ2-1,NA,CAISEIGGDEQFF,TGTGCCATCAGTGAGATTGGCGGGGATGAGCAGTTCTTC
TRBV6-6,NA,TRBJ1-1,NA,CASIPGGRLEAFF,TGTGCCAGCATTCCCGGGGGAAGACTCGAAGCTTTCTTT
TRBV6-1,NA,TRBJ2-1,NA,CASRKASYNEQFF,TGTGCCAGCAGGAAAGCCTCCTACAATGAGCAGTTCTTC
TRBV18,NA,TRBJ2-3,NA,CASSPPGLQRTDTQYF,TGTGCCAGCTCACCACCGGGTTTACAGAGAACAGATACGCAGTATTTT
TRBV7-9,NA,TRBJ2-3,TRBD1,CASSTDREWDTQYF,TGTGCCAGCAGCACTGACAGGGAGTGGGATACGCAGTATTTT
TRBV6-5,NA,TRBJ2-7,TRBD2,CASTSGLAGYEQYF,TGTGCCAGCACCTCGGGACTAGCGGGGTACGAGCAGTACTTC
TRBV5-1,few,TRBJ2-1,TRBD2,CASDYSGVSYNEQFF,TGCGCCAGCGATTATAGCGGGGTCTCCTACAATGAGCAGTTCTTC
TRBV5-4,NA,TRBJ2-1,NA,CASSIDGGLSYNEQFF,TGTGCCAGCAGCATCGATGGGGGACTCTCCTACAATGAGCAGTTCTTC
TRBV2,NA,TRBJ1-1,NA,CASSEKGQWGAEAFF,TGTGCCAGCAGTGAGAAGGGGCAGTGGGGGGCTGAAGCTTTCTTT
TRBV5-6,NA,TRBJ1-1,NA,CASSPGGARAEAFF,TGTGCCAGCAGCCCCGGAGGGGCCCGGGCTGAAGCTTTCTTT
TRBV9,NA,TRBJ2-1,TRBD2,CASSVVGAGTSGYNEQFF,TGTGCCAGCAGCGTAGTTGGGGCCGGGACTAGCGGCTACAATGAGCAGTTCTTC
TRBV20-1,NA,TRBJ1-1,NA,CSARGHTEAFF,TGCAGTGCTAGGGGGCACACTGAAGCTTTCTTT
TRBV18,once,TRBJ1-6,TRBD1,CASSPTYTTGERSPLHF,TGTGCCAGCTCACCGACCTATACGACAGGGGAACGTTCACCCCTCCACTTT
TRBV27,NA,TRBJ2-7,TRBD2,CASSRGGYEQYF,TGTGCCAGCAGCCGGGGGGGTTACGAGCAGTACTTC
TRBV7-3,once,TRBJ2-2,NA,CASSLNSLVGTGELFF,TGTGCCAGCAGCTTAAATTCCCTAGTTGGGACCGGGGAGCTGTTTTTT
TRBV19,NA,TRBJ1-4,NA,CASTTLKTESTNEKLFF,TGTGCCAGTACCACTCTAAAGACGGAGTCAACTAATGAAAAACTGTTTTTT
TRBV18,NA,TRBJ1-1,NA,CASSPTLSLRTEAFF,TGTGCCAGCTCACCTACTCTCTCATTACGAACTGAAGCTTTCTTT
TRBV5-4,NA,TRBJ2-2,NA,CASSLPLAPNTGELFF,TGTGCCAGCAGCTTGCCACTAGCCCCGAACACCGGGGAGCTGTTTTTT
TRBV27,once,TRBJ2-7,TRBD2,CASKLAGESSYEQYF,TGTGCCAGCAAGCTAGCGGGGGAGAGCTCCTACGAGCAGTACTTC
TRBV6-6,NA,TRBJ2-3,NA,CASSYLASTDTQYF,TGTGCCAGCAGTTATCTGGCTAGCACAGATACGCAGTATTTT
TRBV5-8,NA,TRBJ2-3,TRBD1,CASRKTGRKSDTQYF,TGTGCCAGCAGAAAGACAGGGAGAAAGTCAGATACGCAGTATTTT
TRBV19,NA,TRBJ1-2,TRBD1,CASSILQGQGVYGYTF,TGTGCCAGTAGTATACTACAGGGACAGGGGGTCTATGGCTACACCTTC
TRBV7-3,NA,TRBJ2-2,TRBD1,CASSLNRGESGELFF,TGTGCCAGCAGCTTAAACAGGGGGGAGTCCGGGGAGCTGTTTTTT
TRBV6-4,NA,TRBJ1-2,NA,CASKSEEANYGYTF,TGTGCCAGCAAGAGTGAAGAAGCTAACTATGGCTACACCTTC
TRBV19,NA,TRBJ1-3,NA,CASSGDRSSGNTIYF,TGTGCCAGTAGTGGCGACAGGTCCTCTGGAAACACCATATATTTT
TRBV27,NA,TRBJ2-7,TRBD1,CASGPTGSSYEQYF,TGTGCCAGCGGACCGACAGGGAGCTCCTACGAGCAGTACTTC
TRBV7-9,once,TRBJ1-5,NA,CASSLPPFQGGGNQPQHF,TGTGCCAGCAGCTTACCGCCTTTCCAGGGAGGCGGTAATCAGCCCCAGCATTTT
TRBV19,NA,TRBJ2-1,TRBD1,CASSIAMGQGYNEQFF,TGTGCCAGTAGTATCGCTATGGGACAGGGCTACAATGAGCAGTTCTTC
TRBV15,NA,TRBJ1-6,TRBD1,CATSRDRRISSYNSPLHF,TGTGCCACCAGCAGGGACAGGAGGATTAGCTCCTATAATTCACCCCTCCACTTT